This T cell receptor (beta chain) was sequenced during a study of cytomegalovirus exposure and HLA in healthy donors. CDR1 is SGDLS, CDR2 YYNGEE, per germline. The V gene lost 4 bases and the J gene lost 11 bases, with 16 bases spanning the gap. This CDR3 has 13 residues. For this clone: Its antigen is not identified.

This PCR relied on a set of 60 Vbeta primers and 13 Jbeta primers. The table came from immunoSEQ multiplex PCR; TCRdb's copy has only in-frame clones and leaves some out. This sample has around 180,000 clones; about three quarters occur once, and the top ten carry roughly 5%. Study-wide findings and caveats: Across donors, sequencing depth was assumed by presence/absence analyses to be roughly uniform.

The sequencing sample was made of PBMCs. The TCR sequence derives from a man between 40 and 49 years old in good health and CMV-seronegative. The J gene is TRBJ1-5, the V gene TRBV9; no clear D gene. The CDR3 protein is CASSPNKEGAQHF. In nucleotides, the CDR3 is TGTGCCAGCAGCCCCAATAAGGAGGGCGCCCAGCATTTT.